This T cell receptor beta chain is drawn from a study of T cell changes during pregnancy in multiple sclerosis. The CDR3 runs 15 residues. V dropped 2 bases and J dropped 6; count of bases not matched to a gene: 10. The germline V gene has CDR1 SQVTM and CDR2 ANQGSEA. Only in-frame clones appear in the TCRdb table, and some are missing; sequencing was by immunoSEQ multiplex PCR. The data show nearly 80,000 clones, about 92% seen once. This receptor was taken from a female donor with multiple sclerosis, enrolled in a pregnancy study. The sample was CD4+ T cells from peripheral blood mononuclear cells, taken before pregnancy. The chain recombines TRBV29-1 with TRBJ2-7; TRBD2 matches at 10 bases. The CDR3 sequence is CSVESLAGVFSEQYF. The CDR3 nucleotides are TGCAGCGTTGAATCCCTAGCGGGAGTTTTCTCCGAGCAGTACTTC.